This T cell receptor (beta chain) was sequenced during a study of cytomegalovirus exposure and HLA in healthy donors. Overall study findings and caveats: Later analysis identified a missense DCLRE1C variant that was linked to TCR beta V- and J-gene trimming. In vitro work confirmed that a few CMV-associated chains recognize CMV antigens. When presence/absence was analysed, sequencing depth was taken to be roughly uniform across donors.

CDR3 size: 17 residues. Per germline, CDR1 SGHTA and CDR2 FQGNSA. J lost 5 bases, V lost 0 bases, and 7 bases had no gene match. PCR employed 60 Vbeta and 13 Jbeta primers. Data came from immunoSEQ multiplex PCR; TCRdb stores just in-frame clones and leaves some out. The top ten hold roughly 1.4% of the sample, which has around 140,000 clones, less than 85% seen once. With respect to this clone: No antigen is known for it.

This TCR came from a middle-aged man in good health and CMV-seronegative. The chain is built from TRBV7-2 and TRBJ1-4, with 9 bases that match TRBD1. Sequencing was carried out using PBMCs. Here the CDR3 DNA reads TGTGCCAGCAGCTTAGCGCCTACCGGGACAGGGAATGAAAAACTGTTTTTT. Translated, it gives CASSLAPTGTGNEKLFF.